This TCR beta chain was documented in a study of spatial heterogeneity in lung cancer. About the study: Combinations of a unique TCR and a UMI were tallied in raw reads, and on average each appeared more than ten times.

As to time point: sample taken at primary tumor resection. Whole RNA, isolated from tumor, nontumor lung or frozen PBMC, was sequenced without prior sorting. One entry per CDR3 protein results from TCRdb running MiXCR on the 5' RACE reads. This table holds tens of thousands of distinct CDR3 sequences, around 12% found once. The CDR3 totals 12 residues. Germline CDR1 is MGHDK and CDR2 is SYGVNS. The V end lost 5 bases, the J end lost 3 bases, and 8 bases lay between the germline ends. This sequence was found in a male donor with early-stage non-small cell lung cancer. The chain links TRBV25-1 to TRBJ2-7, with D unresolved. The sample here was PBMCs, taken at surgery. DNA of the CDR3: TGTGCCAGCAGTTCCAACAGCTACGAGCAGTACTTC. This translates into CASSSNSYEQYF.